The 19 T cell receptor beta chains presented below share a single source sample, sequenced in a study of T cells in Graves' hyperthyroidism and ophthalmopathy (dated by TCRdb to the late 2010s). Library prep was done by multiplex PCR. The sample was run on an Illumina HiSeq 2000. TCR beta CDR3 regions were amplified from RNA transcripts. A first-round RT-PCR of the TCR CDR3 used the HTBI primer set with the Qiagen OneStep RT-PCR kit. The public reads were quality trimmed at Q25 with fastp and then assembled into clones with MiXCR by TCRdb, keeping productive beta chains. Rows matching on CDR3 protein sequence are summarized as one entry with the most common DNA and genes. Here the sample has a few hundred thousand distinct CDR3 sequences; 17% occur a single time. Approximately 15% of the sample rests with the top ten. Sequencing was done on a sample of blood. These receptors were taken from a woman aged 18-29 years with Graves' ophthalmopathy.

There are many counts of this clonotype. The J gene is TRBJ1-2, the V gene TRBV6-1; D gene uncertain. The CDR3 has 19 amino acids. V lost 1 base and J lost 3, with 24 bases in between. Germline V lookup: CDR1 MNHNS, CDR2 SASEGT. The DNA for the CDR3 is TGTGCCAGCAGTGAAGACGTTCGTGCGGGGAGGACCTCGGACTATGGCTACACCTTC. It translates to CASSEDVRAGRTSDYGYTF.

The V and J genes are TRBV13 and TRBJ1-1; D ambiguous. This CDR3 comprises 13 residues. V was trimmed by 3 bases and J by 4 bases, leaving 9 bases between them. The germline CDR1 and CDR2 sequences are PRHDT and FYEKMQ (reference sequence). The CDR3 is CASSFPGFTEAFF. CDR3 nucleotide sequence: TGTGCCAGCAGCTTTCCGGGTTTCACTGAAGCTTTCTTT.

This clonotype was seen ten or more times. V and J are TRBV6-1 and TRBJ2-2; 14 bases are a match to TRBD2. The CDR3 runs 17 residues. The J segment lost 2 bases and the V segment lost 5 bases, leaving 4 bases of the junction unmatched. CDR1 is MNHNS, CDR2 SASEGT, per germline. CDR3 loop: CASSRGLAGANTGELFF. CDR3 coding DNA: TGTGCCAGCAGTCGGGGACTAGCGGGGGCTAACACCGGGGAGCTGTTTTTT.

Only a few counts were recorded for this clonotype. The chain joins TRBV20-1 to TRBJ1-1, with D hard to call. This CDR3 region has 13 residues. The V end was cut by 1 base, the J end by 2 bases, with 8 bases between. Germline CDR1 DFQATT, CDR2 SNEGSKA (reference sequence). The CDR3, as DNA: TGCAGTGCTAGAGTTCCATTTAACACTGAAGCTTTCTTT. Its translation: CSARVPFNTEAFF.

This clonotype was recorded at least ten times. This chain connects TRBV28 to TRBJ2-2; perhaps TRBD1 as D (6 bases). V was clipped by 4 bases and J by 0 bases, with 15 bases between them. This CDR3 is built from 17 residues. Per the germline V gene, CDR1 is MDHEN and CDR2 is SYDVKM. The CDR3 protein is CASSSSPGTTNTGELFF. Here the CDR3 DNA reads TGTGCCAGCAGTTCCTCTCCCGGGACAACGAACACCGGGGAGCTGTTTTTT.

This clonotype was counted at least ten times. J is TRBJ2-7 and V is TRBV6-1; D is possibly TRBD1 (6 bases). Per germline, CDR1 MNHNS and CDR2 SASEGT. The length of the CDR3 is 12 residues. V lost 8 bases, J lost 0 bases, and 8 bases lay in between. The CDR3 region is CASHRDSYEQYF. In DNA, the CDR3 is TGTGCCAGCCACAGGGACTCCTACGAGCAGTACTTC.

The CDR3 is CASSQSGQGATEAFF. The CDR3, as DNA: TGCGCCAGCAGCCAATCCGGACAGGGGGCGACTGAAGCTTTCTTT. This chain connects TRBV4-1 to TRBJ1-1, with 11 bases that match TRBD1. The length of the CDR3 is 15 residues. Unmatched junction bases numbered 4, after V lost 2 bases and J lost 5 bases. From germline, CDR1 is MGHRA and CDR2 YSYEKL.

The J gene is TRBJ2-1, the V gene TRBV4-1, with D perhaps TRBD2 (7 bases). Germline values: CDR1 MGHRA, CDR2 YSYEKL. The V end lost 2 bases, the J end lost 7 bases, and 18 bases lay between the germline ends. The length of the CDR3 is 16 residues. The CDR3 DNA sequence: TGCGCCAGCAGCCAACCCGGGGGGCTAGGACAAAATGAGCAGTTCTTC. Amino acid sequence: CASSQPGGLGQNEQFF.

This clonotype was detected a few times. This chain uses TRBV27 with TRBJ1-5, with D unclear. Germline V gene lookup returns CDR1 MNHEY and CDR2 SMNVEV (reference sequence). The V end lost 3 bases, the J end lost 0 bases, and 9 bases lay between the germline ends. The CDR3 runs to 15 residues. Here the CDR3 reads CASSFTAYSNQPQHF. The CDR3, as DNA: TGTGCCAGCAGTTTCACAGCTTATAGCAATCAGCCCCAGCATTTT.

CDR3 loop: CASKTGPSYEQYF. As DNA, the CDR3 is TGCGCCAGTAAGACAGGCCCTTCCTACGAGCAGTACTTC. V is TRBV5-1 and J is TRBJ2-7; D possibly corresponds to TRBD1 (6 bases). V was shortened by 8 bases and J by 1 base, with 13 bases between the two germline ends. The CDR3 length is 13 residues. CDR1 is SGHRS and CDR2 is YFSETQ in the germline V gene. Combining the CDR3 with reference TRBV5-1 and TRBJ2-7 gives the whole variable domain KAGVTQTPRYLIKTRGQQVTLSCSPISGHRSVSWYQQTPGQGLQFLFEYFSETQRNKGNFPGRFSGRQFSNSRSEMNVSTLELGDSALYLCASKTGPSYEQYFGPGTRLTVT.

This clonotype turned up a few times. This rearrangement joins TRBV12-3 or TRBV12-4 to TRBJ1-2; D not resolved. V shed 1 base and J shed 5 bases, with 8 bases lying between them. This CDR3 region has 13 residues. CDR3 protein: CASSLEARYGYTF. The CDR3 DNA is TGTGCCAGCAGTTTAGAGGCCAGATATGGCTACACCTTC.

This clonotype appeared many times. This chain links TRBV3-1 with TRBJ2-7, with D perhaps matching TRBD1 or TRBD2 (6 bases each). The ends were cut back, 0 bases at V and 6 bases at J, with 18 bases in the middle. This CDR3 is built from 16 residues. In germline, CDR1 is LGHDT, CDR2 YNNKEL (reference sequence). The CDR3 DNA sequence: TGTGCCAGCAGCCAAGAAGGGGCAGGGGCGGGGAGCGAGCAGTACTTC. Protein: CASSQEGAGAGSEQYF.

There are many counts of this clonotype. The DNA is left out, because the CDR3 cannot be placed on it with certainty; the CDR3 is given as TCRdb lists it. The chain recombines TRBV28 with TRBJ2-3; TRBD1, the table's D call, was not compared with the DNA. Germline assignment: CDR1 MDHEN and CDR2 SYDVKM. The length of the CDR3 is 16 amino acids, counting both ends. CDR3 sequence: CASSTSAGPQWDTQYF.

This clonotype was found many times. This chain joins TRBV30 and TRBJ1-1; weak D call: TRBD1 (5 bases). The CDR3 loop spans 11 amino acids. The germline CDR1 and CDR2 sequences are GTSNPN and SVGIG (reference sequence). V dropped 3 bases and J dropped 7 bases, with 9 bases sitting between them. CDR3 nucleotides: TGTGCCTGGAGAGGGGAATTTGAAGCTTTCTTT. It codes for CAWRGEFEAFF.

Only a few counts were recorded for this clonotype. This CDR3 is CATRGGPYYGYTF. As DNA, the CDR3 is TGCGCCACCAGGGGAGGGCCTTACTATGGCTACACCTTC. This sequence joins TRBV10-2 and TRBJ1-2, with D tentatively TRBD1 (6 bases). CDR1 is WSHSY, CDR2 SAAADI, per germline. CDR3 length equals 13 residues. Trimming shortened V by 10 bases and J by 3 bases, and 15 bases separated the two germline ends.

This clonotype was observed at least ten times. CDR3 in DNA: TGTGCCACCAGCAGAGAAGGGGGGGCCTCCGATGAGCAGTTCTTC. Translated: CATSREGGASDEQFF. The chain employs TRBV15 and TRBJ2-1, with a possible D match to TRBD2 (7 bases). V was clipped by 0 bases and J by 8 bases, with 14 bases between them. This CDR3 has 15 residues. CDR1 is LNHNV and CDR2 is YYDKDF in the germline V gene (reference sequence).

This clonotype was counted at least ten times. V gene TRBV11-1 combines with J gene TRBJ1-2; D is perhaps TRBD1 (6 bases). The CDR3 loop spans 16 amino acids. V lost 1 base and J 7 bases, leaving 19 bases between the germline ends. CDR1 and CDR2 from the germline V gene are SGHAT and FQDESV (reference sequence). The CDR3: CASSLGTGRIGSGYTF. In DNA form, the CDR3 reads TGTGCCAGCAGCTTAGGAACAGGGCGAATCGGGAGTGGCTACACCTTC.

A few counts support this clonotype. The gene calls are TRBV30 and TRBJ1-5; no clear D. This CDR3 region has 12 residues. Germline V CDR1 and CDR2: GTSNPN, SVGIG (reference sequence). With 2 bases removed from V and 3 bases from J, the gap between germline ends came to 5 bases. The CDR3 coding sequence is TGTGCCTGGAGTACCCCCAATCAGCCCCAGCATTTT. It specifies CAWSTPNQPQHF. The variable domain in full, with the rest retrieved from reference TRBV30 and TRBJ1-5, is SQTIHQWPATLVQPVGSPLSLECTVEGTSNPNLYWYRQAAGRGLQLLFYSVGIGQISSEVPQNLSASRPQDRQFILSSKKLLLSDSGFYLCAWSTPNQPQHFGDGTRLSIL.

This clonotype was observed many times. The rearrangement joins TRBV6-2 or TRBV6-3 to TRBJ2-5, with no clear D. Germline V gene lookup returns CDR1 MNHEY and CDR2 SVGEGT. The CDR3 consists of 16 residues. V was clipped by 0 bases and J by 1 base, with 12 bases between them. CDR3 sequence: CASSYSPGTPQETQYF. The CDR3 DNA is TGTGCCAGCAGTTACTCTCCCGGCACCCCCCAAGAGACCCAGTACTTC.